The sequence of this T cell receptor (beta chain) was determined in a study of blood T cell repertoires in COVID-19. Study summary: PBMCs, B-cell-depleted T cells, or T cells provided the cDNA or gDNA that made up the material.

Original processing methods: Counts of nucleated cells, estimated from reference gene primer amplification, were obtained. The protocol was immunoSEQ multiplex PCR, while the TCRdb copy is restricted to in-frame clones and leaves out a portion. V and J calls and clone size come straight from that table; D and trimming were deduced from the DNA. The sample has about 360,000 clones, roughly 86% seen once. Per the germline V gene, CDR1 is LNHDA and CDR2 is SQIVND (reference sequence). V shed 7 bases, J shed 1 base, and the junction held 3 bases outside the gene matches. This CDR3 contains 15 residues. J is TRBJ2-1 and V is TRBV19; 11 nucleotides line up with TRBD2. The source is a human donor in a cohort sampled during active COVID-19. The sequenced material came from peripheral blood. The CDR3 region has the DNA TGTGCCAGTATCCCTAGCGGGAGGTCCTACAATGAGCAGTTCTTC. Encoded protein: CASIPSGRSYNEQFF.